This entry lists 18 T cell receptor beta chains sequenced from one sample in a study of tumor and adjacent non-tumor tissue in lung cancer. RNA was extracted from bulk tissue without any cell sorting. TCRbeta libraries were built with three rounds of nested PCR, modified from ARM-PCR. TCRdb ran MiXCR on the multiplex PCR reads and lists one entry per CDR3 protein. The sample records more than 60,000 distinct CDR3 sequences, around four fifths being singletons. Specimen: lung tumor tissue. The receptor source for this set is a woman between 50 and 59 years old with non-small cell lung cancer.

Note on this clonotype: One junction end does not reproduce the germline sequence, and a read error may be involved. The chain couples TRBV24-1 to TRBJ1-5; D unresolved. CDR1 and CDR2 from the germline V gene are KGHDR and SFDVKD. This CDR3 contains 14 residues. The CDR3 DNA is TGTACCACCAGTGATTCTGAAGGGCCGGAGCCCCAGCATTTT. It translates to CTTSDSEGPEPQHF.

A note on this clonotype: A read error may produce the germline difference seen at one junction end. This chain joins TRBV11-2 and TRBJ2-7; 7 nucleotides line up with TRBD2. Germline CDR1 SGHAT, CDR2 FQNNGV. The length of the CDR3 is 15 residues. This chain's CDR3 is CANSLVAGDQYEQYF. CDR3 in DNA: TGTGCCAACAGCTTAGTGGCGGGAGACCAGTACGAGCAGTACTTC.

The count of this clonotype is one. The junction and the germline gene differ at one end; a read error may be behind it. The rearrangement joins TRBV6-2 or TRBV6-3 to TRBJ2-1; either TRBD1 or TRBD2 may fit D (5 bases each). Germline V lookup: CDR1 MNHEY, CDR2 SVGEGT. CDR3 length: 11 residues. The CDR3 coding sequence is TGTGTCAGCAGTTGGGACCATGAGCAGTTCTTC. Protein: CVSSWDHEQFF.

CDR3 residues: CAINSRDHEQFF. The CDR3 DNA is TGTGCCATCAATTCGCGGGATCATGAGCAGTTCTTC. The chain uses TRBV10-3 and TRBJ2-1; D is possibly TRBD2 (6 bases). With 7 bases removed from V and 8 bases from J, the gap between germline ends came to 12 bases. Germline V gene sequence: CDR1 ENHRY, CDR2 SYGVKD. The CDR3 is made up of 12 amino acids.

This clonotype occurred a few times. This sequence joins TRBV4-1 and TRBJ2-7; no clear D. The CDR3 contains 18 residues. The germline gives CDR1 MGHRA, CDR2 YSYEKL. The V end lost 1 base, the J end lost 1 base, and 20 bases lay between the germline ends. The DNA of the CDR3 is TGCGCCAGCAGCCAAGGCCTACTCTCGCGCAGGAGTTCCTACGAGCAGTACTTC. Translating gives CASSQGLLSRRSSYEQYF.

This clonotype was observed a single time. A much larger clonotype is one base distant, so this may be a read error. The V gene is TRBV7-9, the J gene TRBJ1-5, with D tentatively TRBD1 (5 bases). This CDR3 spans 13 amino acids. Germline V gene sequence: CDR1 SEHNR, CDR2 FQNEAQ (reference sequence). In nucleotides, the CDR3 is TGTGCCAGCAGCCAACAGGAAAATCAGTCCCAGCATTTT. This sequence encodes CASSQQENQSQHF.

About this clonotype itself: A read error may be the cause here, since a much bigger clone is one base away. The chain combines TRBV11-2 with TRBJ2-5, with TRBD1 as a possible D gene (6 bases). The germline V gene has CDR1 SGHAT and CDR2 FQNNGV. This CDR3 is 13 amino acids long. CDR3 nucleotide sequence: TGTCCCACCTCGAGGGGGACACAAGAGACCCAGTACTTC. It specifies CPTSRGTQETQYF. The full variable domain, completed using reference TRBV11-2 and TRBJ2-5, is EAGVAQSPRYKIIEKRQSVAFWCNPISGHATLYWYQQILGQGPKLLIQFQNNGVVDDSQLPKDRFSAERLKGVDSTLKIQPAKLEDSAVYLCPTSRGTQETQYFGPGTRLLVL.

This clonotype was recorded only once. One end of the junction varies from germline; a read error may be responsible. The genes are TRBV11-3 and TRBJ2-7; D remains unclear. This CDR3 is 13 amino acids long. Per germline, CDR1 SGHNT and CDR2 YENEEA. This chain's CDR3 is CVSNLRRGYEQYF. CDR3 coding DNA: TGTGTCAGCAACTTGAGGAGAGGCTACGAGCAGTACTTC.

As to this clonotype: One end of the junction fails to match germline, which may point to a read error. The genes are TRBV5-4 and TRBJ1-2; unclear D gene. The CDR3 runs to 11 residues. In germline, CDR1 is SGHNT, CDR2 YYREEE (reference sequence). The CDR3 sequence is CANSYNYGYSF. DNA for the CDR3: TGTGCCAACAGCTACAACTATGGCTACAGCTTC.

As concerns this clonotype: This CDR3 fails to terminate in the conserved phenylalanine or tryptophan, so it likely reflects a read error. DNA of the CDR3: TGTGCCAGCAGTTCTCCGGCTCAGGAGAATTCACCCCTCCACGTT. Translated, it gives CASSSPAQENSPLHV. The J gene is TRBJ1-6, the V gene TRBV6-6; no reliable D call. This CDR3 is built from 15 residues. Germline V gene lookup returns CDR1 MNHNY and CDR2 SVGAGI (reference sequence). Trimming left V 4 bases short and J 7 bases short, with 14 bases between.

In this sample, this clonotype turned up a few times. V is TRBV6-5 and J is TRBJ2-7; 8 bases line up with TRBD2. The junction had 20 bases not matched to a gene; V was cut back by 9 bases and J by 7 bases. The CDR3 loop spans 16 amino acids. CDR1 and CDR2 from the germline V gene are MNHEY and SVGAGI. CDR3 residues: CARSYSGTRGLGEQYF. For the CDR3, the DNA is TGTGCCAGGAGCTACTCAGGGACTAGAGGGCTGGGGGAGCAGTACTTC.

The DNA of the CDR3 is TGCAGTGCCGCTAGTGTGGTCGGGGACCTAAACATTCAGTACTTC. The encoded protein is CSAASVVGDLNIQYF. This rearrangement joins TRBV20-1 to TRBJ2-4, with D perhaps given as TRBD1 or TRBD2 (5 bases each). This CDR3 is 15 amino acids long. Trimming stripped 6 bases from V and 6 bases from J, with 21 bases between. CDR1 and CDR2 (germline): DFQATT, SNEGSKA (reference sequence).

A word on this clonotype: An end of the junction differs from the germline gene, which may be a read error. This chain connects TRBV4-1 to TRBJ2-1; possible D gene TRBD2, 5 bases. In germline, CDR1 is MGHRA, CDR2 YSYEKL. The CDR3 covers 14 residues. The CDR3 coding sequence is TGCGCCACCAGCCAGCCGGGATTAAGCAATAAGCAGTTCTTC. Translation: CATSQPGLSNKQFF.

The V call is TRBV28, the J call TRBJ1-2; unclear D gene. CDR1 MDHEN and CDR2 SYDVKM come from the germline V gene. The V end lost 10 bases, the J end lost 8 bases, and 20 bases lay between the germline ends. The CDR3 contains 13 residues. The CDR3 DNA sequence: TGTGCCATCAGAATCCGGTGCGACGGGGGCTACACCTTC. Translation: CAIRIRCDGGYTF.

Of note for this clonotype: The final CDR3 position lacks the conserved phenylalanine or tryptophan, pointing to a likely read error. The chain recombines TRBV29-1 with TRBJ2-7; 7 nucleotides agree with TRBD2. Trimming took 4 bases from V and 1 from J; bases not matched to a gene: 1. The CDR3 totals 12 residues. CDR1 SQVTM and CDR2 ANQGSEA come from the germline V gene. This CDR3 reads CSVGLASYEQYL. CDR3 in DNA: TGCAGCGTTGGACTAGCATCCTACGAGCAGTACCTT.

Concerning this clonotype itself: At one boundary the junction diverges from the germline segment, which might be a read error. The rearrangement joins TRBV4-2 to TRBJ2-5, with D possibly TRBD2 on 5 matching bases. The CDR3 length is 14 residues. Germline-derived CDR1 and CDR2 are LGHNA and YNFKEQ. In DNA form, the CDR3 reads TGTGGCAGCGGCCAAGCGGCCTCGGGGGAGACCCAGTACTTC. Translation gives CGSGQAASGETQYF.

Worth noting for this clonotype: The junction differs from germline at one of its ends, possibly a read error. V and J are TRBV12-3 or TRBV12-4 and TRBJ2-1; 7 nucleotides match TRBD1. The CDR3 has 15 amino acids. The CDR3 coding sequence is TGTGCCAGCACTTTATGGGACAGTTGCAGCGATGAGCAGTTCTTC. Translated, it gives CASTLWDSCSDEQFF.

As regards this clonotype: The junction shows a germline mismatch at one end, possibly a read error. The chain combines TRBV19 with TRBJ2-2, with 8 bases that match TRBD1. Per germline, CDR1 LNHDA and CDR2 SQIVND (reference sequence). The CDR3 runs 14 residues. The CDR3: CASSRGQDTGELVF. CDR3 coding DNA: TGTGCCAGTAGCAGGGGGCAGGACACCGGGGAGCTGGTTTTT. Based on the CDR3 plus reference TRBV19 and TRBJ2-2, the full variable domain is DGGITQSPKYLFRKEGQNVTLSCEQNLNHDAMYWYRQDPGQGLRLIYYSQIVNDFQKGDIAEGYSVSREKKESFPLTVTSAQKNPTAFYLCASSRGQDTGELVFGEGSRLTVL.